This T cell receptor (beta chain) was found in a study of blood T cell repertoires in COVID-19. TCRdb keeps only in-frame clones here, not all; method: immunoSEQ multiplex PCR. The table has about 140,000 clones, 65% to 90% seen once; the top ten hold approximately 10%. The length of the CDR3 is 11 residues. CDR1 and CDR2 (germline): MDHEN, SYDVKM. Trimming left V 10 bases short and J 7 bases short, with 13 bases between. Sequenced sample: peripheral blood. The rearrangement uses TRBV28 and TRBJ1-2; D ambiguous. This TCR was sampled from a man aged 60-69 years with active or convalescent COVID-19. The CDR3 protein is CATRIAVGYTF. CDR3 nucleotides: TGTGCCACCAGGATTGCGGTTGGCTACACCTTC.